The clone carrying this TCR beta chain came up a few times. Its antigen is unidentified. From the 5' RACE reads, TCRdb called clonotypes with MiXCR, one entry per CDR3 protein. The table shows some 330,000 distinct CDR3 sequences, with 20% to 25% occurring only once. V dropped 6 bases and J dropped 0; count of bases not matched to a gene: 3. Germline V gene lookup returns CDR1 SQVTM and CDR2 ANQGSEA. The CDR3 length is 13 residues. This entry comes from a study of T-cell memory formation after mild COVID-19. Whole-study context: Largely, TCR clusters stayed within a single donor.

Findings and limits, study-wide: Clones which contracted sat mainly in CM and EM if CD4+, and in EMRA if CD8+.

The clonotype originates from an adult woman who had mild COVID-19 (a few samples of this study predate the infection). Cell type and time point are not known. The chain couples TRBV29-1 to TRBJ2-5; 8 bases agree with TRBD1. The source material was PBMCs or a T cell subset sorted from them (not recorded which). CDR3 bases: TGCAGCGTAGGGACAGGCTACCAAGAGACCCAGTACTTC. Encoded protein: CSVGTGYQETQYF.